Included here is one T cell receptor (beta chain) sequence, with context. Its antigen is currently unknown. The data derive from a study of cytomegalovirus exposure and HLA in healthy donors. Study information: From donors who were HLA-typed, an early data release held 80 million to 95 million unique TCRs.

Broader study findings: Segments of the TCR beta V type were, in most cases, productive about 90% or about 30% of the time in an earlier analysis. The study recorded 164 TCR beta chains that were cytomegalovirus-associated.

13 Jbeta primers and 60 Vbeta primers were used for the PCR. Assay: immunoSEQ multiplex PCR; the TCRdb copy retains only in-frame clones and omits some. This sample has roughly 120,000 clones; about three quarters occur once, and the top ten carry 1.9%. This CDR3 has 13 amino acids. CDR1 is MDHEN and CDR2 is SYDVKM in the germline V gene. V lost 4 bases and J lost 10; bases outside the gene matches: 7. The sequence was collected from a man in his forties or fifties in good health and CMV-seronegative. The genes are TRBV28 and TRBJ2-3; 8 bases are shared with TRBD2. Material: PBMCs. The DNA for the CDR3 is TGTGCCAGCAGTTGGCTTTCTAGCGGGTCGCAGTATTTT. This codes for CASSWLSSGSQYF.